The source of this T cell receptor beta chain is a study of blood T cell repertoires in COVID-19. The overall study: Acute and convalescent COVID-19 samples came from the United States, Italy and Spain. Sources were T cells, B-cell-depleted T cells, or PBMCs; the material itself was cDNA or gDNA.

Original analysis: The assay estimated nucleated cells by amplifying reference gene primers. Clones were read by immunoSEQ multiplex PCR, and TCRdb kept only the in-frame ones, dropping some. V, J and clone size reflect that table, while D and trimming were determined from the DNA. The table shows about 35,000 clones, with less than 85% occurring only once. This CDR3 comprises 17 residues. Germline values: CDR1 MDHEN, CDR2 SYDVKM. V was clipped by 6 bases and J by 7 bases; unmatched bases: 13. Sequencing input: peripheral blood. The TCR comes from a woman aged 70 to 79 with acute or convalescent COVID-19. The chain carries TRBV28 and TRBJ1-6, with 9 positions matching TRBD1. The CDR3 DNA reads as TGTGCCAGCAGCTCCCCGCGCCAGACAGGGGGAAATTCACCCCTCCACTTT. Translating it yields CASSSPRQTGGNSPLHF.